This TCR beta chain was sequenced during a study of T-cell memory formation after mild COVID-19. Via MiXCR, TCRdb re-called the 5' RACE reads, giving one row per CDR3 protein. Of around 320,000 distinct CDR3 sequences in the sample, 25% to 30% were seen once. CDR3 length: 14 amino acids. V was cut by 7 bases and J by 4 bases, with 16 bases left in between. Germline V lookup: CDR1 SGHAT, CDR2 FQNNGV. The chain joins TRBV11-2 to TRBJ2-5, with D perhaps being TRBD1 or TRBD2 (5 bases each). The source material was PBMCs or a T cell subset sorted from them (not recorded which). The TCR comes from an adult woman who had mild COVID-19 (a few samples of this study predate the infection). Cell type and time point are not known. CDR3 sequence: CASTDAGRVETQYF. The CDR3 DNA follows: TGTGCCAGCACCGACGCGGGCAGGGTAGAGACCCAGTACTTC.